The 21 T cell receptor beta chains presented below share a single source sample, sequenced in a study of T cell repertoires in cytomegalovirus infection. One entry per CDR3 protein, called by TCRdb with MiXCR from the reads. The sample carries about 230,000 distinct CDR3 sequences, approximately 22% recorded once. Sequencing used CD8+ T cells from PBMCs. The receptors shown here come from a human donor in good health (CMV status not recorded). Some clones in this sample may be carry-over from other donors' samples.

The chain links TRBV27 to TRBJ2-1, with 9 bases that match TRBD2. V dropped 5 bases and J dropped 9; count of bases not matched to a gene: 8. The CDR3 extends over 14 amino acids. Germline lookup yields CDR1 MNHEY and CDR2 SMNVEV (reference sequence). The CDR3 DNA follows: TGTGCCAGCAGTCCCGGGACTAGCTGGGGTGAGCAGTTCTTC. This sequence encodes CASSPGTSWGEQFF.

This clonotype was seen a few times. The rearrangement joins TRBV20-1 to TRBJ1-5; 8 bases map to TRBD1. Germline V gene sequence: CDR1 DFQATT, CDR2 SNEGSKA (reference sequence). Trimming took 6 bases from V and 7 from J; bases not matched to a gene: 8. The CDR3 length is 13 residues. CDR3 sequence reads: CSAMTGVDQPQHF. Written as DNA, the CDR3 is TGCAGTGCCATGACAGGGGTTGACCAGCCCCAGCATTTT.

The chain employs TRBV2 and TRBJ2-2; 10 bases are a match to TRBD2. From germline, CDR1 is SNHLY and CDR2 FYNNEI. The CDR3 is made up of 16 amino acids. Trimming cost V 2 bases and J 6 bases; bases outside gene matches: 6. The DNA for the CDR3 is TGTGCCAGCAGTGAACAAGCGGGGGGGCCCCCCGGGGAGCTGTTTTTT. Protein: CASSEQAGGPPGELFF.

This clonotype was seen only a few times. The rearrangement links TRBV7-2 to TRBJ2-7; the match to TRBD1 covers 7 bases. This CDR3 is built from 15 residues. The V and J ends lost 5 bases and 0 bases, in that order; junction bases with no gene match: 7. The germline CDR1 and CDR2 sequences are SGHTA and FQGNSA. The CDR3 nucleotides are TGTGCCAGCAGCGCTCCGGGACAGAGCTCCTACGAGCAGTACTTC. As protein: CASSAPGQSSYEQYF.

This clonotype came up once. Here the CDR3 DNA reads TGTGCCAGCAGGGCGGGAGCAACTGAAGCTTTCTTT. Translating gives CASRAGATEAFF. This chain connects TRBV9 to TRBJ1-1; the D is unclear. Trimming took off 5 bases at V and 5 bases at J, with 10 bases between the two ends. This CDR3 is built from 12 residues. Looked up from germline, CDR1 is SGDLS and CDR2 is YYNGEE.

This clonotype was observed at least ten times. V and J are TRBV7-9 and TRBJ2-2; D is undetermined. The length of the CDR3 is 16 residues. Germline CDR1 SEHNR, CDR2 FQNEAQ (reference sequence). Trimming stripped 5 bases from V and 5 bases from J, with 18 bases between. CDR3 loop: CASSPPTFTSTGELFF. The CDR3 DNA is TGTGCCAGCAGCCCCCCGACATTTACTTCGACCGGGGAGCTGTTTTTT.

This clonotype was observed a few times. The chain is built from TRBV28 and TRBJ2-2, with 10 bases aligning to TRBD2. Germline lookup yields CDR1 MDHEN and CDR2 SYDVKM. V dropped 10 bases and J dropped 4; count of bases not matched to a gene: 9. The CDR3 has 15 amino acids. CDR3 loop: CATESGGAPTGELFF. CDR3 coding DNA: TGTGCCACCGAAAGCGGGGGGGCCCCCACCGGGGAGCTGTTTTTT. The variable domain in full, with the rest retrieved from reference TRBV28 and TRBJ2-2, is DVKVTQSSRYLVKRTGEKVFLECVQDMDHENMFWYRQDPGLGLRLIYFSYDVKMKEKGDIPEGYSVSREKKERFSLILESASTNQTSMYLCATESGGAPTGELFFGEGSRLTVL.

The genes are TRBV4-1 and TRBJ2-1, with 7 bases matching TRBD1. Trimming removed 1 base from V and 3 bases from J; junction bases left unmatched: 6. Germline V gene data show CDR1 as MGHRA and CDR2 as YSYEKL. The CDR3 length is 16 residues. CDR3 loop: CASSQVGDRDYNEQFF. For the CDR3, the DNA is TGCGCCAGCAGCCAAGTTGGAGACAGGGACTACAATGAGCAGTTCTTC.

This clonotype has ten or more counts. The genes are TRBV7-8 and TRBJ2-3; D perhaps matches TRBD2 (5 bases). The CDR3 has 15 residues. V was clipped by 7 bases and J by 2 bases, with 16 bases between them. Germline lookup yields CDR1 SGHVS and CDR2 FQNEAQ. CDR3 sequence: CASTRFGLYTDTQYF. The CDR3 nucleotides read TGTGCCAGCACCAGGTTTGGACTCTACACAGATACGCAGTATTTT. Looking up the rest from reference TRBV7-8 and TRBJ2-3 gives the full variable domain: GAGVSQSPRYKVAKRGQDVALRCDPISGHVSLFWYQQALGQGPEFLTYFQNEAQLDKSGLPSDRFFAERPEGSVSTLKIQRTQQEDSAVYLCASTRFGLYTDTQYFGPGTRLTVL.

The sample holds many counts of this clonotype. The chain has TRBV28 and TRBJ2-3; D is ambiguous. CDR1 is MDHEN and CDR2 is SYDVKM in the germline V gene. Trimming removed 5 bases at V and 6 bases at J, with 6 bases between. This CDR3 comprises 11 residues. This CDR3 is CASSRLDTQYF. The CDR3 nucleotides are TGTGCCAGCAGTCGCCTTGATACGCAGTATTTT.

In this sample, this clonotype turned up many times. V usage is TRBV2 and J usage is TRBJ2-1; tentative D call: TRBD2 (5 bases). The CDR3 is 12 amino acids. CDR1 is SNHLY and CDR2 is FYNNEI in the germline V gene. Trimming took 4 bases from V and 8 from J, leaving 9 bases between them. The CDR3 protein is CASSVVEDEQFF. In DNA form, the CDR3 reads TGTGCCAGCAGTGTCGTGGAGGATGAGCAGTTCTTC.

As for this clonotype: Just one base apart from a much larger clone, this may be a read error. V gene TRBV11-2 combines with J gene TRBJ1-2, with D possibly being TRBD1 (5 bases). Trimming stripped 6 bases from V and 7 bases from J, with 24 bases between. The CDR3 runs 16 residues. CDR1 SGHAT and CDR2 FQNNGV come from the germline V gene. The CDR3 sequence is CASSSTFWGNGAGYTF. CDR3 bases: TGTGCCAGCAGTTCTACATTTTGGGGCAACGGCGCTGGCTACACCTTC.

The sample holds a few counts of this clonotype. This chain uses TRBV20-1 with TRBJ2-3; 9 positions agree with TRBD2. Germline CDR1 DFQATT, CDR2 SNEGSKA (reference sequence). The CDR3 has 14 amino acids. The J segment lost 6 bases and the V segment lost 7 bases, leaving 11 bases of the junction unmatched. As DNA, the CDR3 is TGCAGTGGTTTGACGGCGGGGGGGCATGATACGCAGTATTTT. Its protein product is CSGLTAGGHDTQYF.

This chain joins TRBV25-1 and TRBJ2-5, with unresolved D. Trimming shortened V by 5 bases and J by 0 bases, and 4 bases separated the two germline ends. CDR1 MGHDK and CDR2 SYGVNS come from the germline V gene. The CDR3 is 12 amino acids. The CDR3 sequence: CASSNYQETQYF. CDR3 DNA sequence: TGTGCCAGCAGTAACTACCAAGAGACCCAGTACTTC.

This chain uses TRBV19 with TRBJ2-1; the match to TRBD2 covers 9 bases. J gave up 7 bases and V 6 bases, and 10 bases lay outside the gene matches. This CDR3 region has 15 residues. Per germline, CDR1 LNHDA and CDR2 SQIVND (reference sequence). As DNA, the CDR3 is TGTGCCAGTAGCTCCGCGGGGGGGGCCCTGAATGAGCAGTTCTTC. Its protein product is CASSSAGGALNEQFF.

This clonotype appeared once. The CDR3 region is CASRDSNTEAFF. In DNA form, the CDR3 reads TGTGCCAGCAGGGACAGTAACACTGAAGCTTTCTTT. This chain links TRBV11-2 with TRBJ1-1; possible D gene TRBD1, 6 bases. The CDR3 covers 12 residues. Germline V CDR1 and CDR2: SGHAT, FQNNGV. Trimming cost V 6 bases and J 2 bases, with 7 bases left between them.

The rearrangement uses TRBV20-1 and TRBJ1-6; D is perhaps TRBD1 (5 bases). The ends were cut back, 3 bases at V and 10 bases at J, with 22 bases in the middle. Germline V gene sequence: CDR1 DFQATT, CDR2 SNEGSKA (reference sequence). The CDR3 extends over 16 amino acids. CDR3 DNA: TGCAGTGCTAGGGGTCTGGGGGAAACGGGCGGATCACCCCTCCACTTT. Translating gives CSARGLGETGGSPLHF.

The chain links TRBV6-2 or TRBV6-3 to TRBJ1-6; tentative D call: TRBD1 (5 bases). The CDR3 loop spans 14 amino acids. CDR1 is MNHEY, CDR2 SVGEGT, per germline. The V and J ends lost 1 base and 10 bases respectively, with 11 bases between them. The DNA for the CDR3 is TGTGCCAGCAGTTACTTGGGGGTAGGATCACCCCTCCACTTT. The encoded protein is CASSYLGVGSPLHF.

This clonotype has ten or more counts. V usage is TRBV7-9 and J usage is TRBJ2-7; 9 nucleotides match TRBD1. This CDR3 is 14 amino acids long. The J segment lost 4 bases and the V segment lost 5 bases, leaving 6 bases of the junction unmatched. Germline V CDR1 and CDR2: SEHNR, FQNEAQ (reference sequence). CDR3 DNA: TGTGCCAGCAGCCCCAGGGACAGGGCTTACGAGCAGTACTTC. Protein sequence: CASSPRDRAYEQYF.

This clonotype was seen repeatedly, ten times or more. This chain connects TRBV7-2 to TRBJ1-2; D unresolved. Trimming took 4 bases from V and 5 from J, leaving 5 bases between them. CDR1 is SGHTA, CDR2 FQGNSA, per germline. This CDR3 is built from 11 residues. CDR3: CASSYAYGYTF. The CDR3 region has the DNA TGTGCCAGCAGCTACGCATATGGCTACACCTTC.

Ten or more counts support this clonotype. The V gene is TRBV20-1, the J gene TRBJ1-1, with D unresolved. V shed 0 bases and J shed 7 bases, with 6 bases lying between them. CDR3 length: 11 amino acids. The germline V gene encodes CDR1 DFQATT and CDR2 SNEGSKA (reference sequence). CDR3 sequence: CSAREMGEAFF. CDR3 DNA sequence: TGCAGTGCTAGAGAGATGGGTGAAGCTTTCTTT.